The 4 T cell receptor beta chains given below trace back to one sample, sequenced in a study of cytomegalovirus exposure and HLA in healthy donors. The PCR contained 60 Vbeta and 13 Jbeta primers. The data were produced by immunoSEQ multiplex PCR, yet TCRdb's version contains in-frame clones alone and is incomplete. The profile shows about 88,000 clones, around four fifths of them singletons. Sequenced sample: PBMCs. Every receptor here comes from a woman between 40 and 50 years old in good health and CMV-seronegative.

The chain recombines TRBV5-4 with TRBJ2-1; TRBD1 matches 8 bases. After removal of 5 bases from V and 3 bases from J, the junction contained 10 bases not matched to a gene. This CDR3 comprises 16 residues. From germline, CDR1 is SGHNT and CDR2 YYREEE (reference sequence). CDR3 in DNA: TGTGCCAGCAGTACCGCCGGGACAGGTGACTACAATGAGCAGTTCTTC. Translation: CASSTAGTGDYNEQFF.

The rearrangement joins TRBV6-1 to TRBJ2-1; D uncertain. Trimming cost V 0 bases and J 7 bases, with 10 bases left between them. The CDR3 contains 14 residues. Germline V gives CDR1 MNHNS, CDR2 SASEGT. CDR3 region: CASSEAARGNEQFF. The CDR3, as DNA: TGTGCCAGCAGTGAAGCGGCTAGAGGTAATGAGCAGTTCTTC.

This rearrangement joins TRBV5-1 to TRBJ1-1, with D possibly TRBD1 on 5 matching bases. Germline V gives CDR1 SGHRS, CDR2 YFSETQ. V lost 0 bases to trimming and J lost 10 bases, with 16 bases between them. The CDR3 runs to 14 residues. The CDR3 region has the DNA TGCGCCAGCAGCTTGGCCGCGGAGCAAGACAGAGCTTTCTTT. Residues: CASSLAAEQDRAFF.

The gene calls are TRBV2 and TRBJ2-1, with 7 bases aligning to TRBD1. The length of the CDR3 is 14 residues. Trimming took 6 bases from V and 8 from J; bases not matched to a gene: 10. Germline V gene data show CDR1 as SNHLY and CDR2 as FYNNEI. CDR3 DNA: TGTGCCAGCAGCCGGGACAGAGGATTCCATGAGCAGTTCTTC. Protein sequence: CASSRDRGFHEQFF.